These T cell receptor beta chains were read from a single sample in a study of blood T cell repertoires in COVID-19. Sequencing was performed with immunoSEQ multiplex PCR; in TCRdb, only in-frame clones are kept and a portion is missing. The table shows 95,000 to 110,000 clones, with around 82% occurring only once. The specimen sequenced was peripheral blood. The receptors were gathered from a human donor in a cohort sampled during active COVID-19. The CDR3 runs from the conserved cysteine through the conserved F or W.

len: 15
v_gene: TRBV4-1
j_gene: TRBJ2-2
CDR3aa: CASSQAAGRRGELFF

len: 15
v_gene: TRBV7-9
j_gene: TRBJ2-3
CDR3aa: CASNRGGTSTDTQYF

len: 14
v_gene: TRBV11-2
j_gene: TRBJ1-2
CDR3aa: CASSPGQGNYGYTF

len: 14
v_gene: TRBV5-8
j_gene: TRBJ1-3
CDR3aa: CATAKGEAGNTIYF

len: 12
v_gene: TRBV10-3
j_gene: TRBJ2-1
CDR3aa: CAILTRSNEQFF

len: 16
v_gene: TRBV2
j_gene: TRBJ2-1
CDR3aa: CASSEDWRGKRYEQFF

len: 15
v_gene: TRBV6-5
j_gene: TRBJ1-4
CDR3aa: CASRWTGKGGEKLFF

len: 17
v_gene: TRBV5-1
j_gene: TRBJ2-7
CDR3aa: CASSLAVTSGRAYEQYF

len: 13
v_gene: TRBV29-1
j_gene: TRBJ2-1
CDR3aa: CSVGAGGYNEQFF

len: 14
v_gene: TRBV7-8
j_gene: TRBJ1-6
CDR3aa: CASSRDRVGSPLHF

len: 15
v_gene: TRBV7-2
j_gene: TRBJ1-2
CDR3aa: CASSLVTGGRYGYTF

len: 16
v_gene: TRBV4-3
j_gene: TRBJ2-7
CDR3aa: CASSQDLAGGSYEQYF

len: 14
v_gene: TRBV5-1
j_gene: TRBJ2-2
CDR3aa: CASSLGRGTGELFF

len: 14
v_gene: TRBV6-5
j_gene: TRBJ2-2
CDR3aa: CASIPRENTGELFF

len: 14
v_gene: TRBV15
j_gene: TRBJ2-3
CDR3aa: CATSRLDFTDTQYF

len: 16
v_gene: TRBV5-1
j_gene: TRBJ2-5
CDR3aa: CASSLDRLAGGETQYF

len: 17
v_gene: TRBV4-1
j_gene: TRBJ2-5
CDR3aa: CASTQTEGQGSGETQYF

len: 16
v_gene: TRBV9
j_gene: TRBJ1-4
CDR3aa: CASSVGSLGGIEKLFF

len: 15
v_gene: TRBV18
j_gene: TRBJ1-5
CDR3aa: CASSPGGTSNQPQHF

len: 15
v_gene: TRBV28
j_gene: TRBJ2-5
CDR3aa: CASSTRTGGSETQYF

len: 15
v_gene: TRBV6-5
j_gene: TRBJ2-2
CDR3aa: CASSLRDRVSGELFF

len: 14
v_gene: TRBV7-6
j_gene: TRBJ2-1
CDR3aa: CASSLADRVDEQFF

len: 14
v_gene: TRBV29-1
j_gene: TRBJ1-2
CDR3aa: CSVDGAGMDYGYTF

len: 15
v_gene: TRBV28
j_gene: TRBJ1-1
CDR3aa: CASSLRGTGGAEAFF

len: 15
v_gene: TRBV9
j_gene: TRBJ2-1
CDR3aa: CASSVASGTYNEQFF

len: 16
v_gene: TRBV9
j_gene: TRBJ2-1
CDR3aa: CASNDAYGTSYNEQFF

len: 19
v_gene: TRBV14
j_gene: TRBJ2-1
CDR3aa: CASSSTGLASISSYNEQFF

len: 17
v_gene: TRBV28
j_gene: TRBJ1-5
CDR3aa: CASRPGQGGPGNQPQHF

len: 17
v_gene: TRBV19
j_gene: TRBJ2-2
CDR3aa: CASTKTSGRLNTGELFF

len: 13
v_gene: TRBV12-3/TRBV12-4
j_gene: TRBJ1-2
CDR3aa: CASSFGQNYGYTF

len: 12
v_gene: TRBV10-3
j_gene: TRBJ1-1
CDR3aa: CATSDRYTEAFF

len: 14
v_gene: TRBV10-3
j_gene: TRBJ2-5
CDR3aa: CAISESDSQETQYF

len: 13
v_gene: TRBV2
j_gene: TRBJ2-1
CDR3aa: CASSRDMSNEQFF

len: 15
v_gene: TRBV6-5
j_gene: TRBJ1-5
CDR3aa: CASSYRGGPGQPQHF

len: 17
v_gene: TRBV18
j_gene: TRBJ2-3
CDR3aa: CASSPPTSGLRTDTQYF

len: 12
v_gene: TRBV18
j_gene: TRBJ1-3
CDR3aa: CASSQRGNTIYF

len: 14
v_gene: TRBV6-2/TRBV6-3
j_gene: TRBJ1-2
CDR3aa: CASSYRGLDYGYTF

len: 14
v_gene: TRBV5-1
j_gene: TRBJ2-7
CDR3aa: CASAQTGYVYEQYF

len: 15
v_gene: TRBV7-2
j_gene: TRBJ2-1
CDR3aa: CASSLGLAESNEQFF

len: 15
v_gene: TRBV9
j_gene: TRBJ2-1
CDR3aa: CASSFQQVSPNEQFF

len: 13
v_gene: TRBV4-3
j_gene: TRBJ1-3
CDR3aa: CASSQERGNTIYF

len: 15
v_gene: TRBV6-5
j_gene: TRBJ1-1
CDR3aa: CASSYSIKLNTEAFF

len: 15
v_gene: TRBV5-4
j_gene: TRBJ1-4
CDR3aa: CASSLAGGGNEKLFF

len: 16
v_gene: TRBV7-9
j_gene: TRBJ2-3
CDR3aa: CASSSGTSGSTDTQYF

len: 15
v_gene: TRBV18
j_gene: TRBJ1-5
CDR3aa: CASSPGGTGNQPQHF

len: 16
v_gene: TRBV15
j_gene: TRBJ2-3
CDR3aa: CATSNRLAGGTDTQYF

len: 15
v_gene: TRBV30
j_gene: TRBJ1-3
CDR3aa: CAWSASGTAGNTIYF

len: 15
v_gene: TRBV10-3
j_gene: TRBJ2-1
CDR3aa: CAISESTARDNEQFF

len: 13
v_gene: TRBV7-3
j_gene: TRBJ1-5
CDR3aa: CASSPGTNQPQHF

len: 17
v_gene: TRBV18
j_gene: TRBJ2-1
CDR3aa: CASSPPGTSNTYNEQFF

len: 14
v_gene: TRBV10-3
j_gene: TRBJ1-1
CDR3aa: CAISEGQKNTEAFF

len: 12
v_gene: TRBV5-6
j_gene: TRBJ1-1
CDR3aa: CASSLGRTEAFF

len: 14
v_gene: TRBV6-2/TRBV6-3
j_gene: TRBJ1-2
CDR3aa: CASSYSLGAYGYTF

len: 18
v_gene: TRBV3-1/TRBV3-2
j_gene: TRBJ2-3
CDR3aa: CASSRFLHSGTYTDTQYF

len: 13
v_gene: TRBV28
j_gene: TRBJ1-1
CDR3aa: CASSRLRNTEAFF

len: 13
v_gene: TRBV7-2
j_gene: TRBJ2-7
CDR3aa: CASSPGGLAEQYF